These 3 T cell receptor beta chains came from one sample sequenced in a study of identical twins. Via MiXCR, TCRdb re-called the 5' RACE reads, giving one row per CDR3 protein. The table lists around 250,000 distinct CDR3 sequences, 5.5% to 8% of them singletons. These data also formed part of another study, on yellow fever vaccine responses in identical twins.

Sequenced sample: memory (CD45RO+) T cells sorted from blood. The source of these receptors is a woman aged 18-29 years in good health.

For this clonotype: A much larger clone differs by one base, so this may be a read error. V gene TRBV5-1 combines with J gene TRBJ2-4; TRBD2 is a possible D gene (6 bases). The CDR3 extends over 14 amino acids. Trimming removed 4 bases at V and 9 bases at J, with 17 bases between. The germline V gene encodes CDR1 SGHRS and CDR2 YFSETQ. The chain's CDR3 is CASSMWGNGGIQYF. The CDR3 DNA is TGCGCCAGCAGCATGTGGGGAAACGGGGGCATTCAGTACTTC.

In nucleotides, the CDR3 is TGTGCCAGCAGCCGTGTCCTAGCGGGAGGGACCCTCCACGAGCAGTACTTC. This sequence encodes CASSRVLAGGTLHEQYF. V and J are TRBV7-6 and TRBJ2-7; 12 nucleotides agree with TRBD2. The CDR3 is 17 amino acids. V lost 5 bases and J lost 5; bases outside the gene matches: 13. The germline CDR1 and CDR2 sequences are SGHVS and FNYEAQ. Variable domain in full (rest from reference TRBV7-6 and TRBJ2-7): GAGVSQSPRYKVTKRGQDVALRCDPISGHVSLYWYRQALGQGPEFLTYFNYEAQQDKSGLPNDRFSAERPEGSISTLTIQRTEQRDSAMYRCASSRVLAGGTLHEQYFGPGTRLTVT.

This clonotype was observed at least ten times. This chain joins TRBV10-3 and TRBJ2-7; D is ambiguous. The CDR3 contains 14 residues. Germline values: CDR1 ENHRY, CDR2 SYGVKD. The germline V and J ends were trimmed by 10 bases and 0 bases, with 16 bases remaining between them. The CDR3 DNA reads TGTGCCACCAAACCGAGGTTAGACTCCTACGAGCAGTACGTC. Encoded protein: CATKPRLDSYEQYV.